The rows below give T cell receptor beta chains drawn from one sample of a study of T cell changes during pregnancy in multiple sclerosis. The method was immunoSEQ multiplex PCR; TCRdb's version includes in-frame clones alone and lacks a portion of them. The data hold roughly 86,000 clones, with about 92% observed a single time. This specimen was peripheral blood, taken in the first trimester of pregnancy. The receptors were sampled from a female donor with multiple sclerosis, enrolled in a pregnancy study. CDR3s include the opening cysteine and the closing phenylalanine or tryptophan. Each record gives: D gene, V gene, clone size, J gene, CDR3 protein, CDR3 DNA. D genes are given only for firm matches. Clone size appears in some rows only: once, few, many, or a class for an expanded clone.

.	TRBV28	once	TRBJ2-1	CAIIDSRFNNEQFF	TGTGCCATCATCGACTCCCGCTTTAACAATGAGCAGTTCTTC
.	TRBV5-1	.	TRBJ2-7	CASSFGDSYEQYF	TGCGCCAGCAGCTTCGGGGACTCCTACGAGCAGTACTTC
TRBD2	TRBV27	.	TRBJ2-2	CASIPLAGGPGELFF	TGTGCCAGCATCCCACTAGCGGGGGGGCCCGGGGAGCTGTTTTTT
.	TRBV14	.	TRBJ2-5	CASSQESGGFRETQYF	TGTGCCAGCAGCCAAGAATCAGGGGGGTTCAGGGAGACCCAGTACTTC
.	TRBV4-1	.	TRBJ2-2	CASSQGPSSTGELFF	TGCGCCAGCAGCCAAGGGCCATCTAGCACCGGGGAGCTGTTTTTT
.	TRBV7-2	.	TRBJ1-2	CATLGGGQGLYGYTF	TGTGCCACCTTAGGGGGGGGGCAGGGTCTCTATGGCTACACCTTC
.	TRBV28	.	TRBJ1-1	CASSPPTAMNTEAFF	TGTGCCAGCAGTCCACCGACAGCCATGAACACTGAAGCTTTCTTT
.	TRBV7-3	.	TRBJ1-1	CASRSQGGTTEAFF	TGTGCCAGCAGGTCACAGGGAGGGACAACTGAAGCTTTCTTT
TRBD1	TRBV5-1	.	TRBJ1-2	CASSRGQGNYGYTF	TGCGCCAGCAGCCGTGGACAGGGAAACTATGGCTACACCTTC
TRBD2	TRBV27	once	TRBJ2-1	CASSRGGQEQFF	TGTGCCAGCAGCCGGGGAGGGCAGGAGCAGTTCTTC
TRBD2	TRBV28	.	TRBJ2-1	CASKVPNSGLSYNEQFF	TGTGCCAGCAAGGTTCCCAATAGCGGGCTCTCCTACAATGAGCAGTTCTTC
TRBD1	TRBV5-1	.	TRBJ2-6	CASSTPGQGASSGANVLTF	TGCGCCAGCAGCACGCCGGGACAGGGGGCTTCCTCTGGGGCCAACGTCCTGACTTTC
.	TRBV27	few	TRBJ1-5	CASSLSQGPNQPQHF	TGTGCCAGCAGTCTCTCCCAGGGCCCTAATCAGCCCCAGCATTTT
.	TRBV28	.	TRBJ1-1	CASSFAGSPTEAFF	TGTGCCAGCAGTTTTGCAGGGTCGCCCACTGAAGCTTTCTTT
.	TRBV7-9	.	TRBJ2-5	CASSYPGVTGRETQYF	TGTGCCAGCAGCTACCCAGGGGTGACAGGGAGGGAGACCCAGTACTTC
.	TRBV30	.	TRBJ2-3	CAWRGTTGTKTDTQYF	TGTGCCTGGAGGGGGACAACCGGGACTAAGACAGATACGCAGTATTTT
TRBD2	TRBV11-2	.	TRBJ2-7	CASSLGWGGGYEQYF	TGTGCCAGCAGCTTAGGGTGGGGGGGAGGATACGAGCAGTACTTC
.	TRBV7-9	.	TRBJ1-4	CASTSAGGNEKLFF	TGTGCCAGCACCTCAGCGGGAGGGAATGAAAAACTGTTTTTT
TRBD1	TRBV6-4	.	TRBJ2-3	CASSVDRGLDTQYF	TGTGCCAGCAGCGTCGACAGGGGATTGGATACGCAGTATTTT
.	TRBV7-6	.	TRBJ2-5	CASSIPGLKETQYF	TGTGCCAGCAGCATACCGGGACTTAAAGAGACCCAGTACTTC
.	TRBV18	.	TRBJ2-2	CASSAGELFF	TGTGCCAGCTCAGCGGGGGAGCTGTTTTTT
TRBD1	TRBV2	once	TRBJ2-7	CASSWDRVNSYEQYF	TGTGCCAGCAGTTGGGACAGGGTCAACTCCTACGAGCAGTACTTC
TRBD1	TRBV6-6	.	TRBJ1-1	CASTRTGWTEAFF	TGTGCCAGCACCAGGACAGGGTGGACTGAAGCTTTCTTT
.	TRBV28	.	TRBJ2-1	CASWGGPTVERIF	TGTGCCAGCTGGGGAGGCCCTACAGTAGAGCGAATCTTC
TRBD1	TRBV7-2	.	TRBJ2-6	CASSFPGQHSGANVLTF	TGTGCCAGCAGCTTCCCGGGACAGCATTCTGGGGCCAACGTCCTGACTTTC
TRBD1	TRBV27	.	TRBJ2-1	CASSIRGLNEQFF	TGTGCCAGCAGTATTAGGGGGCTGAATGAGCAGTTCTTC
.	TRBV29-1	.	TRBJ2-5	CSVADSEETQYF	TGCAGCGTTGCGGACAGCGAAGAGACCCAGTACTTC
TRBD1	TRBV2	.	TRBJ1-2	CASHRGPWGYTF	TGTGCCAGTCACAGGGGGCCGTGGGGCTACACCTTC
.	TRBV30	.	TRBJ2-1	CAWSGISPSSGNYNEQFF	TGTGCCTGGAGCGGTATTAGCCCGTCGTCGGGAAACTACAATGAGCAGTTCTTC
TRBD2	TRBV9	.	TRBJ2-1	CASSVGIAGGGAYNEQFF	TGTGCCAGCAGCGTAGGAATTGCGGGAGGGGGGGCCTACAATGAGCAGTTCTTC
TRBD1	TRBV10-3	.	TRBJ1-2	CAISGQGATLYGYTF	TGTGCCATCAGTGGACAGGGGGCCACTCTTTATGGCTACACCTTC
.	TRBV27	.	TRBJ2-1	CASSLNSAAGGYNEQFF	TGTGCCAGCAGTTTAAACTCCGCCGCGGGCGGGTACAATGAGCAGTTCTTC
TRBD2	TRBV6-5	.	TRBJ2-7	CASSFSGLAGGPEQYF	TGTGCCAGCAGTTTCTCGGGACTAGCGGGAGGTCCCGAGCAGTACTTC
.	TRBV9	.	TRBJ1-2	CASSASTGREGYTF	TGTGCCAGCAGCGCAAGCACGGGGAGGGAAGGCTACACCTTC
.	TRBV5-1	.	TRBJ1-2	CASSLEWEKRAYGYTF	TGCGCCAGCAGCTTGGAATGGGAAAAGAGGGCCTATGGCTACACCTTC
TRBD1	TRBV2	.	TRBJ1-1	CASSEAQGATEAFF	TGTGCCAGCAGTGAAGCTCAGGGGGCGACTGAAGCTTTCTTT
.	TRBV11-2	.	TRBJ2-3	CASSAGGLTDTQYF	TGTGCCAGCAGCGCAGGGGGACTCACAGATACGCAGTATTTT
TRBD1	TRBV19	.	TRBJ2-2	CASRDPQGQTTGELFF	TGTGCCAGTAGAGACCCCCAGGGACAGACAACCGGGGAGCTGTTTTTT
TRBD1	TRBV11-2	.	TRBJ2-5	CASSLDRGATQYF	TGTGCCAGCAGCTTGGACAGGGGGGCGACCCAGTACTTC
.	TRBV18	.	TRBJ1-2	CASSEAGRFGYTF	TGTGCCAGCTCAGAGGCAGGGAGGTTCGGCTACACCTTC
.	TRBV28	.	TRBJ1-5	CASSFRGFQSQHF	TGTGCCAGCAGTTTTCGGGGTTTTCAGTCCCAGCATTTT
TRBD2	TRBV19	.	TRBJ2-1	CASSDGTSGTNEQFF	TGTGCCAGTAGTGACGGGACTAGCGGGACCAATGAGCAGTTCTTC